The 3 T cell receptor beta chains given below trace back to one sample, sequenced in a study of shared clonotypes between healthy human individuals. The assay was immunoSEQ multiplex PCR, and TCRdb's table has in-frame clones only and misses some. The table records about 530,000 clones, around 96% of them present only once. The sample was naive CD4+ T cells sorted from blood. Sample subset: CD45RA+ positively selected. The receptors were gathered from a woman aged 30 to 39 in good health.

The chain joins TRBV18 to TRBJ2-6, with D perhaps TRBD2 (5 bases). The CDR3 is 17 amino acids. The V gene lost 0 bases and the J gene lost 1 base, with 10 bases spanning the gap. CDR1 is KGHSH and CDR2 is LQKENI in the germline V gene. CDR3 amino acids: CASSPPEGISGANVLTF. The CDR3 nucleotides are TGTGCCAGCTCACCACCAGAGGGAATTTCTGGGGCCAACGTCCTGACTTTC.

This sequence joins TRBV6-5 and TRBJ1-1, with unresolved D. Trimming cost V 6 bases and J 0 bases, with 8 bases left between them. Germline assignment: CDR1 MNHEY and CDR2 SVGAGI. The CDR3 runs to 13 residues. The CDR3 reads CASSPIVNTEAFF. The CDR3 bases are TGTGCCAGCAGCCCCATAGTGAACACTGAAGCTTTCTTT.

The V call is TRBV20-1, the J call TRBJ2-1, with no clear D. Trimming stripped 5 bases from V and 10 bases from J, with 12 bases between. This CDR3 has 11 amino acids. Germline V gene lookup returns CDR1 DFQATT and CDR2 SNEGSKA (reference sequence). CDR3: CSASPLSEQFF. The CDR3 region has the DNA TGCAGTGCTTCCCCCCTTTCGGAGCAGTTCTTC.